This T cell receptor (beta chain) is drawn from a study of cytomegalovirus exposure and HLA in healthy donors. About the research overall: Unique TCRs from HLA-typed donors, 80 million to 90 million of them, were held in an early data release.

With 60 Vbeta and 13 Jbeta primers, the PCR was carried out. The assay was immunoSEQ multiplex PCR, and TCRdb's table has in-frame clones only and misses some. The repertoire holds about 94,000 clones, with under 85% as singletons. The study, taken as a whole, reports: TCR beta V- and J-gene trimming was later associated with a missense DCLRE1C variant. Across donors, most TCRs were seen rarely, yet some public ones were widespread.

This CDR3 comprises 15 residues. V lost 4 bases to trimming and J lost 5 bases; unmatched junction nucleotides: 9. Per germline, CDR1 SGHAT and CDR2 FQDESV (reference sequence). Points on this clone: Antigen: not known.

The TCR comes from a male donor in good health and CMV-seronegative. The material sequenced was PBMCs. V usage is TRBV11-1 and J usage is TRBJ1-1; 8 bases agree with TRBD1. The CDR3 reads CASSSSGGLGTEAFF. Here the CDR3 DNA reads TGTGCCAGCAGCTCTTCAGGGGGCCTTGGGACTGAAGCTTTCTTT.